This TCR beta chain emerged from a study of blood T cell repertoires in COVID-19. Trimming left V 5 bases short and J 7 bases short, with 17 bases between. The CDR3 runs to 15 residues. CDR1 SGHTA and CDR2 FQGNSA come from the germline V gene. The method was immunoSEQ multiplex PCR; TCRdb's version includes in-frame clones alone and lacks a portion of them. This sample has 250,000 to 400,000 clones; more than 70% occur once, and the top ten carry approximately 5%. The chain has TRBV7-2 and TRBJ1-4, with D uncertain. Sequencing input: PBMCs or T cells enriched from blood (not recorded which). The clonotype comes from a woman in her twenties or thirties who had recovered from COVID-19. The CDR3 region has the DNA TGTGCCAGCAGCCAAAAAACGGACTCGGCTGAAAAACTGTTTTTT. This translates into CASSQKTDSAEKLFF.